This T cell receptor beta chain was found in a study of cytomegalovirus exposure and HLA in healthy donors. Study-wide points: Cytomegalovirus association was assigned to more than 150 TCR beta chains.

As regards this clone: Its antigen is as yet unknown.

Trimming stripped 5 bases from V and 0 bases from J, with 14 bases between. The CDR3 has 16 residues. Per germline, CDR1 SNHLY and CDR2 FYNNEI. It was with 60 Vbeta and 13 Jbeta primers that the PCR ran. Sequencing was performed with immunoSEQ multiplex PCR; in TCRdb, only in-frame clones are kept and a portion is missing. The table lists 150,000 to 200,000 clones, 80% of them singletons. This sequence originates from a middle-aged man in good health and CMV-seronegative. The sequenced sample consisted of PBMCs. The V and J genes are TRBV2 and TRBJ2-4, with a possible D match to TRBD1 (6 bases). DNA for the CDR3: TGTGCCAGCAGTCGTACTTACAGGGCAGCCAAAAACATTCAGTACTTC. Its protein is CASSRTYRAAKNIQYF.